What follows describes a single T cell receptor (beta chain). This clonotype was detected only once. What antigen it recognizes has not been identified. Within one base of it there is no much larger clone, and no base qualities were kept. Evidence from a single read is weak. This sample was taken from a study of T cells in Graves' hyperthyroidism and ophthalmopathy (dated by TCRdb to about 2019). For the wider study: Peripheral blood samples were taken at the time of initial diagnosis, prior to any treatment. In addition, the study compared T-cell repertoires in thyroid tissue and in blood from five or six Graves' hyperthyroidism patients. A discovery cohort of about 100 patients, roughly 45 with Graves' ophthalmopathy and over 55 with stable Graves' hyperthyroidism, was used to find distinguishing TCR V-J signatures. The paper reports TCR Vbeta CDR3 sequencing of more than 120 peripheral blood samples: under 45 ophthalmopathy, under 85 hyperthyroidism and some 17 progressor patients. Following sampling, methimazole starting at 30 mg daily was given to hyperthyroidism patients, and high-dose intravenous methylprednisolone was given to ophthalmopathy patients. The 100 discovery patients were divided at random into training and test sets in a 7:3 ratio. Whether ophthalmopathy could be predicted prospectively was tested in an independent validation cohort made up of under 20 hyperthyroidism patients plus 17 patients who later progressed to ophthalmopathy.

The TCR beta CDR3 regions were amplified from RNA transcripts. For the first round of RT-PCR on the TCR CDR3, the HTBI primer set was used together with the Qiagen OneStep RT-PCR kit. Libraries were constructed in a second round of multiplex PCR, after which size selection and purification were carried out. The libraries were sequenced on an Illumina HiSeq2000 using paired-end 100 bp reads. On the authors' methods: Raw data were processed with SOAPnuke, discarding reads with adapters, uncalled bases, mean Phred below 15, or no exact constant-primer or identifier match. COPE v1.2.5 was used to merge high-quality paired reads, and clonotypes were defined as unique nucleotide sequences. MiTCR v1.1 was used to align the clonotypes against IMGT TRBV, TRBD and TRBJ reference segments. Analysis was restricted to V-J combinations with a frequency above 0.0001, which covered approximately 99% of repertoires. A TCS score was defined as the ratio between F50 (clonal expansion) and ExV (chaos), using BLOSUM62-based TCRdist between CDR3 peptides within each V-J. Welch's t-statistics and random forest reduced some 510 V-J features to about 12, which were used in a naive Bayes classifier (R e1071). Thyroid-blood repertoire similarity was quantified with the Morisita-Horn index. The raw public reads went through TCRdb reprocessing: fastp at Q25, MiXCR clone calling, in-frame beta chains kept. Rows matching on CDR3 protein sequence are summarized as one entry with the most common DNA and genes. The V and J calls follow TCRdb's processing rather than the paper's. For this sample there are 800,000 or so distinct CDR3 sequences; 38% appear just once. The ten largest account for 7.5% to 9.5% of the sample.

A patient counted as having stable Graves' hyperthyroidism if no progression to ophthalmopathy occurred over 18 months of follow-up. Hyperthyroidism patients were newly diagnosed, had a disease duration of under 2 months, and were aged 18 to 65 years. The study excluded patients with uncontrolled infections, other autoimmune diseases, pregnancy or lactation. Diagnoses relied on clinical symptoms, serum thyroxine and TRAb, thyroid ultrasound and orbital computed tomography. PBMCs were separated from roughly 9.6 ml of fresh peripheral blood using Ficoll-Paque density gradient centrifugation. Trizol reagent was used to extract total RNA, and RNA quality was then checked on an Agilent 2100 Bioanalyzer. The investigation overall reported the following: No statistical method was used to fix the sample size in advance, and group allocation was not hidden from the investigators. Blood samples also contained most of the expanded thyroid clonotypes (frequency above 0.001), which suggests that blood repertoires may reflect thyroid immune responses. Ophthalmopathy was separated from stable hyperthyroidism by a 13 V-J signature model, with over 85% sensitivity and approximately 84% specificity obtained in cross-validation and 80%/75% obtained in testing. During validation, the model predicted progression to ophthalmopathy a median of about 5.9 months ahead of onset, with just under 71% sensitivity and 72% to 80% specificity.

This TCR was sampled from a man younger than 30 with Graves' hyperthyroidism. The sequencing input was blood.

The sequenced DNA: TGTGCCAGCAGTTTATCGGCCTACCCGGGACAGGGTCAATACGAGCAGTACTTC. It codes for CASSLSAYPGQGQYEQYF. Recombination joined TRBV2 with TRBJ2-7; 9 central nucleotides agree with TRBD1. V has 5 bases trimmed and J has 4 bases trimmed; junction bases matching no gene number 18. The CDR3, from cysteine to phenylalanine, totals 18 residues. The kept DNA is CDR3 alone, 54 bases in frame from the first base. The germline V gene specifies SNHLY as CDR1 and FYNNEI as CDR2. Outside the CDR3, residues come from the reference TRBV2 and TRBJ2-7 proteins, so the full variable domain is: EPEVTQTPSHQVTQMGQEVILRCVPISNHLYFYWYRQILGQKVEFLVSFYNNEISEKSEIFDDQFSVERPDGSNFTLKIRSTKLEDSAMYFCASSLSAYPGQGQYEQYFGPGTRLTVT.